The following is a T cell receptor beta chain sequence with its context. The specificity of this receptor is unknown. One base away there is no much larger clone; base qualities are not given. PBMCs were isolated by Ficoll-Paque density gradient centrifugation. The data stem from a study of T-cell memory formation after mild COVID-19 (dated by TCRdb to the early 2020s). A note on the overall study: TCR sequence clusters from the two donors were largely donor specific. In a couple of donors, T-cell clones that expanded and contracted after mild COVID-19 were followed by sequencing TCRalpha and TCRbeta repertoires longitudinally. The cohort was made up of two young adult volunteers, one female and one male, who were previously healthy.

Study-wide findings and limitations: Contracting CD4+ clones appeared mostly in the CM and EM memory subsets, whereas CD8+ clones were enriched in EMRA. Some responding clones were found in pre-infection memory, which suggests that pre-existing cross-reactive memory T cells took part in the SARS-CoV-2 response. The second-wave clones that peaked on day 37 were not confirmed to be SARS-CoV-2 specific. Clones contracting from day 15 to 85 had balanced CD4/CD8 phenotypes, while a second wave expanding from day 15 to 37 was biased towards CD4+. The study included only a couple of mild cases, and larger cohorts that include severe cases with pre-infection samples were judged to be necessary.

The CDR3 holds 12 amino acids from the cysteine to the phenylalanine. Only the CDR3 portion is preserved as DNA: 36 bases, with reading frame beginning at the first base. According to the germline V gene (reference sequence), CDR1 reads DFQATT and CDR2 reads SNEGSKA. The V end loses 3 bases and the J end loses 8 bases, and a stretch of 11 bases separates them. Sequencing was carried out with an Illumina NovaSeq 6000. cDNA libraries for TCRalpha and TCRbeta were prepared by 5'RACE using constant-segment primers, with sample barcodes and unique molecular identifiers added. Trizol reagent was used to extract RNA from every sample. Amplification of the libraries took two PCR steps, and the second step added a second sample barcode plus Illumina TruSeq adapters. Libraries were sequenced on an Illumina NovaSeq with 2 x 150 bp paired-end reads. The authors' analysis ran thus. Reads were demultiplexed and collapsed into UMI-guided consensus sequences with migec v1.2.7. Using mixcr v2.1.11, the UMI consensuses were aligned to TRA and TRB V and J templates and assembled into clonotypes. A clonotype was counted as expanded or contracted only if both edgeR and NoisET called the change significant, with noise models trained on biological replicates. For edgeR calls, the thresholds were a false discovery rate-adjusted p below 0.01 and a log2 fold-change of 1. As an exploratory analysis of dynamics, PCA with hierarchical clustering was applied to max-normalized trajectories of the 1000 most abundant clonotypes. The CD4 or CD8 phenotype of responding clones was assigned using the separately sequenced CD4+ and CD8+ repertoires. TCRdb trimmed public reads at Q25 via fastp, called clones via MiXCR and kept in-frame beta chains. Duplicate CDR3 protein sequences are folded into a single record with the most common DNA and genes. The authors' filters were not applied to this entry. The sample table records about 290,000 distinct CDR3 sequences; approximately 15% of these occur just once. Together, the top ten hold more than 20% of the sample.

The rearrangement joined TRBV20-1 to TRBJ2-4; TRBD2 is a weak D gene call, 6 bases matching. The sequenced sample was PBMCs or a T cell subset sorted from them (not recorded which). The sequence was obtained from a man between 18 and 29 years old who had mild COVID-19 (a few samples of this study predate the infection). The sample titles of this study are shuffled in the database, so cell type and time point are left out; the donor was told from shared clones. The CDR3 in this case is CSARGRGYIQYF. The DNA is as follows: TGCAGTGCTAGGGGGCGGGGATACATTCAGTACTTC.